This T cell receptor beta chain was recorded in a study of early T cells in non-severe SARS-CoV-2 infection (TCRdb year 2021). In the study overall: Because TCR sequencing relied on bulk RNA taken from unsorted whole blood, pairing of alpha and beta chains was not possible.

In its sample, this clonotype was seen many times. It lacks a known antigen. Base qualities are missing; no much larger clone stands one base away. Libraries were made using 5' RACE. The sequencing machine was a NextSeq 500. Unique molecular identifiers were attached to individual cDNA molecules in the TCR library protocol so that sequencing error and PCR bias could be corrected. Both TCR alpha and beta chains were sequenced, and tight co-correlation was observed between alpha and beta sequence abundances in each sample. Per the authors' processing: Decombinator V4 was used to annotate the V gene, J gene and CDR3 of the TCR sequences. TCRs were defined as expanded if a significant change between any two time points was detected under a Poisson model with p below 0.0001. Abundances of TCRs were expressed as counts per million after normalisation to the total number of TCRs sequenced in each sample. VDJdb, accessed on 1 November 2021, was searched for TCRs annotated for CMV, EBV and SARS-CoV-2, and TCRs annotated for more than one antigen were excluded. TCRdb handled the public reads itself, with Q25 trimming in fastp and clone calling in MiXCR, and kept productive beta chains. For every CDR3 protein sequence, its rows merge into one entry that carries the most common genes and DNA. The authors' filters were not applied to this entry. The sample profile shows tens of thousands of distinct CDR3 sequences; 8.7% of them were found once. About 3.8% of the sample belongs to the ten largest clones.

The research as a whole found: VDJdb matching was skewed toward anti-spike CD8 responses and likely underestimated virus-specific expansions, missing private and CD4 specificities.

Set within a cohort of healthcare workers in London, UK, this nested case-control study involved weekly PCR testing of nasopharyngeal swabs along with blood sampling. Healthcare workers were recruited during the week of the UK lockdown, between 23 and 31 March 2020, and followed weekly for up to roughly 15 weeks. Sequenced material: whole blood, taken at baseline. This clonotype was sampled from an adult who was a healthcare worker with PCR-confirmed SARS-CoV-2 infection or an uninfected control (not recorded which).

In nucleotides, the sequence is TGCAGCGTTGTAAGGGACACCCGTGGGGCCCAGTACTTC. The translation is CSVVRDTRGAQYF. The sequence joins TRBV29-1 to TRBJ2-5, and possibly TRBD1, on 6 matching bases. The CDR3 covers 13 residues, taking in both the cysteine and the phenylalanine. CDR3 DNA is the only sequence kept; it has 39 bases, read in frame from the first base. The germline V gene provides CDR1 SQVTM and CDR2 ANQGSEA. Trimming costs V 4 bases and J 9 bases, and their ends lie 18 bases apart.